This T cell receptor (beta chain) stems from a study of T cells after yellow fever vaccination. Per the germline V gene, CDR1 is MDHEN and CDR2 is SYDVKM. Between the trimmed V and J ends, which lost 1 base and 14 bases, there was a span of 16 bases. This CDR3 has 13 amino acids. TCRdb recomputed calls from the 5' RACE reads with MiXCR, one row per CDR3 protein. The sample consists of 300,000 to 400,000 distinct CDR3 sequences, about 8.3% of them appearing once. This specimen was PBMCs, taken 35 to 50 days after the first yellow fever vaccination. The origin of this receptor is a young man who received the YFV17D yellow fever vaccine. The chain is built from TRBV28 and TRBJ2-3; D possibly corresponds to TRBD2 (6 bases). In DNA form, the CDR3 reads TGTGCCAGCAGTTTATTGGGCCGGGGGTTCCGGTATTTT. Amino acids: CASSLLGRGFRYF.